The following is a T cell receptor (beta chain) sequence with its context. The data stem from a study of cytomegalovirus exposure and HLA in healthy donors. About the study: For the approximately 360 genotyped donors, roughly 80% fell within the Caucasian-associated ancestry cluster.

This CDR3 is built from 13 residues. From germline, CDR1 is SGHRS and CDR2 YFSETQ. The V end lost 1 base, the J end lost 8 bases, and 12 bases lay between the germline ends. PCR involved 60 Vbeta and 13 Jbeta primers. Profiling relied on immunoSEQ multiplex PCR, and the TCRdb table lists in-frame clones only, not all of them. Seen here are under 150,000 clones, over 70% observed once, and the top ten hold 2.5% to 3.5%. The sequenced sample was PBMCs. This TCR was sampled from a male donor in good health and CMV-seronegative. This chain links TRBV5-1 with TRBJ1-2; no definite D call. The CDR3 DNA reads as TGCGCCAGCAGCTTGTACTTTAGAGGAGGCTACACCTTC. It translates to CASSLYFRGGYTF.